Listed below are T cell receptor beta chains from one sample, sequenced in a study of cytomegalovirus exposure and HLA in healthy donors. TCRdb's copy holds only in-frame clones and misses some; the assay was immunoSEQ multiplex PCR. The sample records 55,000 to 65,000 clones, approximately 80% being singletons. Sequencing was done on a sample of PBMCs. The receptor source for this set is a woman between 35 and 50 years old in good health and CMV-seropositive. Both conserved end residues are trimmed from each CDR3. Fields, in order: CDR3 length, clone size, V gene, D gene, J gene, CDR3 protein. D genes are given only for firm matches. Clone sizes are given selectively: once, few, many, or a class where the clone is expanded.

14	.	TRBV7-9	TRBD2	TRBJ2-2	ASSLSVGTSAGELF
14	.	TRBV19	.	TRBJ2-1	ASSREAVDSYNEQF
11	.	TRBV30	.	TRBJ1-1	AWNHRVPLEAF
12	.	TRBV13	TRBD2	TRBJ2-7	ASSSGGPTDEQY
12	.	TRBV6-5	.	TRBJ1-4	ASSGGRANEKLF
11	.	TRBV7-2	.	TRBJ1-2	ASSLVRVDGYT
14	few	TRBV5-1	.	TRBJ2-1	ASSLGGLSSYNEQF
13	.	TRBV5-4	TRBD1	TRBJ1-2	ASSLQGATFNGYT
11	.	TRBV30	.	TRBJ1-1	AWSRGLNTEAF
13	few	TRBV9	TRBD2	TRBJ2-1	ASSGGLAENNEQF
15	.	TRBV11-3	.	TRBJ2-3	ASSLVWGEGGTDTQY
14	.	TRBV30	TRBD1	TRBJ2-2	AWSSPGTGRSGELF
13	.	TRBV15	.	TRBJ2-1	ATSPRQGPGGEQF
13	few	TRBV19	.	TRBJ2-7	ASSAPQQGVYEQY
11	once	TRBV16	.	TRBJ1-1	ASSQTLNTEAF
12	few	TRBV5-1	TRBD1	TRBJ2-5	ASSVPGGAETQY
13	.	TRBV19	TRBD1	TRBJ1-2	ASSIRRTGEYGYT
13	.	TRBV6-6	.	TRBJ1-5	ASSTEQGLGQPQH
11	.	TRBV6-1	.	TRBJ1-1	ASLDSLNTEAF
13	few	TRBV5-4	.	TRBJ2-3	ASSLGSTGTDTQY
10	.	TRBV13	.	TRBJ1-1	ASSLAGGMVL
13	.	TRBV6-1	.	TRBJ1-1	ASSEGNRVVTEAF
13	.	TRBV19	.	TRBJ1-5	ASSIVAGQGQPQH
10	.	TRBV9	TRBD1	TRBJ2-1	ASGTGGGEQF
11	.	TRBV6-1	TRBD1	TRBJ2-5	ASSRDRDETQY
13	.	TRBV5-1	.	TRBJ1-2	ASSRTRGSGPGYT
12	.	TRBV4-1	TRBD2	TRBJ2-5	ASSPEGRGETQY
11	.	TRBV10-1	TRBD1	TRBJ1-5	ASSGQGNQPQH
13	.	TRBV27	.	TRBJ1-6	ASSLRGGFDSPLH
9	.	TRBV12-5	.	TRBJ1-1	ASGPGRGAF
12	.	TRBV7-6	.	TRBJ2-7	ASSLAFGDNEQY
13	.	TRBV10-3	TRBD1	TRBJ1-2	AISEPTGGSHGYT
13	.	TRBV11-2	.	TRBJ2-1	ASSFWDTEGNEQF
13	.	TRBV19	.	TRBJ1-5	ASSISVMGNQPQH
12	.	TRBV11-2	.	TRBJ2-1	ASSLARVSGEQF
11	.	TRBV19	TRBD1	TRBJ2-7	ASSMTGMNEQY
12	.	TRBV4-2	.	TRBJ1-1	ASSQDVRNTEAF
11	.	TRBV27	TRBD2	TRBJ2-5	ASKRGGQETQY
10	.	TRBV19	.	TRBJ1-4	ASSWRGEKLF
13	.	TRBV2	.	TRBJ1-4	ASSDGGRDYEKLF
14	.	TRBV4-2	TRBD1	TRBJ2-7	ASSQEEGQGAGEQY
13	.	TRBV5-4	TRBD2	TRBJ2-7	ASSFSGGKLYEQY
10	.	TRBV7-9	.	TRBJ1-1	ASSQMRTEAF
13	.	TRBV21-1	.	TRBJ2-7	ASPGGGPFPLEQY
12	.	TRBV6-6	.	TRBJ2-3	ASRPSAGTDTQY
10	.	TRBV7-6	.	TRBJ1-1	ASSSLDSEAF
14	few	TRBV14	.	TRBJ2-2	ASSQMSGAGTGELF
12	.	TRBV28	.	TRBJ1-1	ASTEDSLNTEAF
12	.	TRBV5-6	TRBD1	TRBJ1-1	ASSRRQGWVEAF
13	.	TRBV6-5	.	TRBJ1-1	ASSYSTGGWTEAF
13	.	TRBV19	TRBD1	TRBJ1-6	ASSGSGTDNSPLH
11	.	TRBV27	.	TRBJ1-6	ASSFEYNSPLH
13	.	TRBV5-8	.	TRBJ1-6	ASRGGGAMNSPLH
14	.	TRBV28	TRBD2	TRBJ2-7	ASTARGSGGYYEQY
15	.	TRBV7-2	.	TRBJ2-6	ASSLERGGTGANVLT